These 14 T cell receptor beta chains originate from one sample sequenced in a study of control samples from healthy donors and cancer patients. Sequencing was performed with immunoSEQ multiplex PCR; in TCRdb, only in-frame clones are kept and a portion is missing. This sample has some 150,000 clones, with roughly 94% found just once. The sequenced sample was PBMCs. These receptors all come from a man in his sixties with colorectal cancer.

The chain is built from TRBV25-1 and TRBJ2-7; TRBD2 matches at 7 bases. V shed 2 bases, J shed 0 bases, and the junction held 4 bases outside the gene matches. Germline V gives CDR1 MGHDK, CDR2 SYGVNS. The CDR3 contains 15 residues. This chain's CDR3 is CASSESGVSSYEQYF. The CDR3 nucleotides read TGTGCCAGCAGTGAAAGCGGGGTGAGCTCCTACGAGCAGTACTTC.

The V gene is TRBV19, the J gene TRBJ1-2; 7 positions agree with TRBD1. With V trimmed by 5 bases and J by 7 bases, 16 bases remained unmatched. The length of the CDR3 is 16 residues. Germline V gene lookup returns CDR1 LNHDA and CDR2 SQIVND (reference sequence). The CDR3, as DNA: TGTGCCAGTAGTCTCCTTCACCCACAGGGGCCTAGTGGCTACACCTTC. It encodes CASSLLHPQGPSGYTF.

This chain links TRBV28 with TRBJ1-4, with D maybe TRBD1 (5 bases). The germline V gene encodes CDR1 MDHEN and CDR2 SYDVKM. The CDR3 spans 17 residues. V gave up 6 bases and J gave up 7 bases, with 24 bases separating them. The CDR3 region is CASSPAGEGPLGEKLFF. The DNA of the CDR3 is TGTGCCAGCAGCCCCGCGGGGGAAGGGCCTTTAGGTGAAAAACTGTTTTTT.

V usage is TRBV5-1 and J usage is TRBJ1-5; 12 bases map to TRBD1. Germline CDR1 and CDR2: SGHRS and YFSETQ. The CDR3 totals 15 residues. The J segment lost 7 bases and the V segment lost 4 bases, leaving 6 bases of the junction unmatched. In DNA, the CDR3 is TGCGCCAGCAGCCCCGGGACAGGGGGCGTGCAGCCCCAGCATTTT. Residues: CASSPGTGGVQPQHF.

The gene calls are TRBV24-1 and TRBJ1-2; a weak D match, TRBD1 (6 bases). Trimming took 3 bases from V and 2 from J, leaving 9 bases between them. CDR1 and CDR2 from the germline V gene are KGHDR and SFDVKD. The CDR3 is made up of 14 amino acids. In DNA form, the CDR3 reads TGTGCCACCAGTGATAGGACAGAAAACTATGGCTACACCTTC. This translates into CATSDRTENYGYTF.

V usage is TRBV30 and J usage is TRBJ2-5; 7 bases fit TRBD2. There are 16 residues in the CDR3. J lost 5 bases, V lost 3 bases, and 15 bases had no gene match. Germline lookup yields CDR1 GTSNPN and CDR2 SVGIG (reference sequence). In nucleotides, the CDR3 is TGTGCCTGGAGCGGGGGGAATAGTTTGTGGGTGGAGACCCAGTACTTC. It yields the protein CAWSGGNSLWVETQYF.

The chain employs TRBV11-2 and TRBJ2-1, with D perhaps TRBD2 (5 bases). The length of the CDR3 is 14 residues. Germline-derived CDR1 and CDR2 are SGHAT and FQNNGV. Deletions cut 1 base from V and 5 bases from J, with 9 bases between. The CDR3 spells CASSLGTPNNEQFF. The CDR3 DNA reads TGTGCCAGCAGCTTAGGGACTCCTAACAATGAGCAGTTCTTC. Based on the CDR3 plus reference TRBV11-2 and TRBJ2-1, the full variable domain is EAGVAQSPRYKIIEKRQSVAFWCNPISGHATLYWYQQILGQGPKLLIQFQNNGVVDDSQLPKDRFSAERLKGVDSTLKIQPAKLEDSAVYLCASSLGTPNNEQFFGPGTRLTVL.

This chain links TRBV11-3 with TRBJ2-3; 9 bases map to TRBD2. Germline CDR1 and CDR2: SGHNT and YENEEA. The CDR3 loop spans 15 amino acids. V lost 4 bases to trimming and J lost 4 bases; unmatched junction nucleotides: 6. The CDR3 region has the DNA TGTGCCAGCAGCTCGGGCGGGGGGGCCGCAGATACGCAGTATTTT. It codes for CASSSGGGAADTQYF. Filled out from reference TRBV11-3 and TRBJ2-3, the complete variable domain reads EAGVVQSPRYKIIEKKQPVAFWCNPISGHNTLYWYLQNLGQGPELLIRYENEEAVDDSQLPKDRFSAERLKGVDSTLKIQPAELGDSAVYLCASSSGGGAADTQYFGPGTRLTVL.

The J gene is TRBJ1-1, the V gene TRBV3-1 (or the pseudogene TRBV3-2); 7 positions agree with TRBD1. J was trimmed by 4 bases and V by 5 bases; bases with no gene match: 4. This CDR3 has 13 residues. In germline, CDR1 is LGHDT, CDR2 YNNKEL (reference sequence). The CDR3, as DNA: TGTGCCAGCAGCTCTCAGGGGGGCACTGAAGCTTTCTTT. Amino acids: CASSSQGGTEAFF.

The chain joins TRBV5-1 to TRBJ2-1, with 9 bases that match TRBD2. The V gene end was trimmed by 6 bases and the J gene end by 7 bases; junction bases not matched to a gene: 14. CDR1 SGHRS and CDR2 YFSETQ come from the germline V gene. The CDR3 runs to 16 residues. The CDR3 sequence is CASKTGTSYQGNEQFF. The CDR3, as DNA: TGCGCCAGCAAAACCGGGACTAGCTACCAGGGGAATGAGCAGTTCTTC. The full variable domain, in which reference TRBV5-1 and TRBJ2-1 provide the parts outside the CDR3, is KAGVTQTPRYLIKTRGQQVTLSCSPISGHRSVSWYQQTPGQGLQFLFEYFSETQRNKGNFPGRFSGRQFSNSRSEMNVSTLELGDSALYLCASKTGTSYQGNEQFFGPGTRLTVL.

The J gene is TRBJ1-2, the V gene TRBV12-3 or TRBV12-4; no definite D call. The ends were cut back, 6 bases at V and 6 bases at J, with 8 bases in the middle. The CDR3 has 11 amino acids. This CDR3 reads CASRGSHGYTF. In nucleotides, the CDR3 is TGTGCCAGCAGAGGGTCGCATGGCTACACCTTC.

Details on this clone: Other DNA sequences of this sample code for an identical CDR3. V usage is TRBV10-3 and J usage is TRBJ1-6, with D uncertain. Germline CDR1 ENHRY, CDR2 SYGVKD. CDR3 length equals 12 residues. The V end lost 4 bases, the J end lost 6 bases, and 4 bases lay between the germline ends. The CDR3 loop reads CAISAGNSPLHF. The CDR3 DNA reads TGTGCCATCAGTGCCGGTAATTCACCCCTCCACTTT.

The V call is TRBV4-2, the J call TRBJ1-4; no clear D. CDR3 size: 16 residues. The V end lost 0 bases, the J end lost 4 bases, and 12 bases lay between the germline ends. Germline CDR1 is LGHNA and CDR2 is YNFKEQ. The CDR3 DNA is TGTGCCAGCAGCCAAGACACCGGCGGGAGTAATGAAAAACTGTTTTTT. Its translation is CASSQDTGGSNEKLFF.

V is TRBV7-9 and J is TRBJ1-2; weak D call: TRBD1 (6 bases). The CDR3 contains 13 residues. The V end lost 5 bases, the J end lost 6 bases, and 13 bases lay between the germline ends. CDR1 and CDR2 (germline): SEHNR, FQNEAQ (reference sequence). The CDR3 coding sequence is TGTGCCAGCAGCCGACCGGGACACCATGGCTACACCTTC. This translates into CASSRPGHHGYTF.